This T cell receptor beta chain was sequenced during a study of T cells expressing NK-cell markers. In the study overall: The authors derived TCR beta repertoires from sorted CD3+CD56+NKG2C+, CD3+CD56+NKG2C- and CD3+CD56-NKG2C+ T cells. The authors sequenced eight donors, of whom seven were HCMV-seropositive and one was seronegative. Study-wide points: In a group of 5 or 6 donors, dominant NKG2C+ clonotypes represented 1.0-7.0% of CD8+ T cells.

As regards this clonotype: The antigen remains unidentified.

The CDR3 contains 16 residues. Germline-derived CDR1 and CDR2 are ENHRY and SYGVKD. With the 5' RACE reads reprocessed, TCRdb shows one record per CDR3 protein and no DNA. Seen in this sample are approximately 440,000 distinct CDR3 sequences; the ten most common clones hold roughly 1.4%. The sample was blood T cells: a sorted CD56 or NKG2C T cell subset, CD4+ or CD8+ T cells, or bulk PBMC T cells (not recorded which). The J gene is TRBJ1-1, the V gene TRBV10-3. The source is a woman in her forties or fifties in good health. This CDR3 reads CAVGGPKNDMNTEAFF.